This is a list of T cell receptor beta chains from one sample in a study of OX40 agonist ivuxolimab in advanced cancers. Only in-frame clones appear in the TCRdb table, and some are missing; sequencing was by immunoSEQ multiplex PCR. The table includes roughly 53,000 clones, around four fifths detected once. The sample was CD4+ or CD8+ T cells sorted from blood, taken in a trial of the OX40 agonist ivuxolimab. The receptors come from an adult with an advanced solid tumor such as melanoma, head and neck, liver or kidney cancer. CDR3s include the opening cysteine and the closing phenylalanine or tryptophan. A D gene is named only where the DNA matches it firmly. Some rows mark clone size as missing; the rest say once, few, many or name a class of expanded clone.

j_gene,d_gene,abundance,v_gene,CDR3nt,CDR3aa
TRBJ2-5,TRBD1,NA,TRBV6-5,TGTGCCAGCAGTTTTGGACAGGGGGTCCAAGAGACCCAGTACTTC,CASSFGQGVQETQYF
TRBJ2-1,NA,once,TRBV2,TGTGCCAGCAGTGTTCGGGGGTCTGAGCAGTTCTTC,CASSVRGSEQFF
TRBJ2-7,TRBD1,once,TRBV6-5,TGTGCCAGCAGTAACAGGGGTATAGCCTACGAGCAGTACTTC,CASSNRGIAYEQYF
TRBJ2-1,NA,once,TRBV29-1,TGCAGTTGTCCGAGGGGTAGCTCCTACAATGAGCAGTTCTTC,CSCPRGSSYNEQFF
TRBJ2-5,NA,NA,TRBV7-2,TGTGCCAGCAGCTTCACCGGGACGAAACAAGAGACCCAGTACTTC,CASSFTGTKQETQYF
TRBJ2-1,NA,NA,TRBV21-1,TGTGCCAGCAGCAAGTACGGGCAGTTCTTC,CASSKYGQFF
TRBJ1-2,TRBD1,few,TRBV9,TGTGCCAGCAGCGTAGCGCGACAGGGAGGGAGCTACACCTTC,CASSVARQGGSYTF
TRBJ1-6,TRBD1,NA,TRBV2,TGTGCCAGCAGTGAAGGGGACAGGGGAAGTTCACCCCTCCACTTT,CASSEGDRGSSPLHF
TRBJ2-1,NA,NA,TRBV10-3,TGTGCCATCAGTGAAAGGTCTTGGGCTAACAATGAGCAGTTCTTC,CAISERSWANNEQFF
TRBJ1-5,TRBD1,NA,TRBV10-3,TGTGCCATCGGGGGACAGGGGGGCGATCAGCCCCAGCATTTT,CAIGGQGGDQPQHF
TRBJ2-7,NA,NA,TRBV5-1,TGCGCCAGCAGCTTGGCCTACCTGAGGGACTACGAGCAGTACTTC,CASSLAYLRDYEQYF
TRBJ1-4,NA,NA,TRBV30,TGTGCCTGGAACCCGAGAGGGGCGTTTGAAAAACTGTTTTTT,CAWNPRGAFEKLFF
TRBJ1-1,NA,NA,TRBV29-1,TGCAGCGTTGCCCGACAGATGTTGGACACTGAAGCTTTCTTT,CSVARQMLDTEAFF
TRBJ1-3,TRBD1,NA,TRBV7-2,TGTGCCAGCAGCCGGGACAGGGTAGGCGGAAACACCATATATTTT,CASSRDRVGGNTIYF
TRBJ1-4,NA,NA,TRBV19,TGTGCCAGTAGTTTCTCTTCTCCCCCCGCGGGTGAAAAACTGTTTTTT,CASSFSSPPAGEKLFF
TRBJ1-3,NA,few,TRBV4-1,TGCGCCAGCAGCCAAGTTTCTAGCACCATATATTTT,CASSQVSSTIYF
TRBJ1-2,NA,NA,TRBV29-1,TGCAGCGCCAAACACGGGGGCCTAGGCTACACCTTC,CSAKHGGLGYTF
TRBJ2-1,TRBD2,NA,TRBV15,TGTGCCACCAGCAGGCCGGGACTAGGTTATGAGCAGTTCTTC,CATSRPGLGYEQFF
TRBJ1-2,NA,NA,TRBV11-2,TGTGCCAGCAGCTCCCTGGGCAAAAGGGGCTACACCTTC,CASSSLGKRGYTF
TRBJ2-7,NA,NA,TRBV4-3,TGCGCCAGCAGCCAAGATAAATGGGACACCTCCTACGAGCAGTACTTC,CASSQDKWDTSYEQYF
TRBJ2-3,NA,NA,TRBV6-4,TGTGCCAGCAGGCGGACAGTTTTCACAGATACGCAGTATTTT,CASRRTVFTDTQYF
TRBJ2-7,NA,NA,TRBV19,TGTGCCAGTAGTATTGGGCCGTCTAACTACGAGCAGTACTTC,CASSIGPSNYEQYF
TRBJ2-1,TRBD2,NA,TRBV7-9,TGTGCCAGCAGCCCGGCCGTAGCGGGGGTGAATGAGCAGTTCTTC,CASSPAVAGVNEQFF
TRBJ2-3,TRBD2,NA,TRBV4-1,TGCGCCAGCAGCCAACTGACTAGCAGAGATACGCAGTATTTT,CASSQLTSRDTQYF
TRBJ1-2,NA,few,TRBV6-1,TGTGCCAGCAGTGAGACGGCGAACTATGGCTACACCTTC,CASSETANYGYTF
TRBJ2-2,NA,few,TRBV19,TGTGCCAGTAGGGTCTCGAACACCGGGGAGCTGTTTTTT,CASRVSNTGELFF
TRBJ1-5,NA,NA,TRBV6-5,TGTGCCAGCAGTTACGGCGGGGGCAATCAGCCCCAGCATTTT,CASSYGGGNQPQHF
TRBJ1-3,NA,NA,TRBV30,TGTGCCTGGAGTGTGAATGGAAACACCATATATTTT,CAWSVNGNTIYF
TRBJ2-3,NA,NA,TRBV18,TGTGCCAGCTCGCCCAGACAATGGGCAGATACGCAGTATTTT,CASSPRQWADTQYF
TRBJ1-1,NA,NA,TRBV5-6,TGTGCCAGCACTTCACAGGCCGAGAACACTGAAGCTTTCTTT,CASTSQAENTEAFF
TRBJ1-2,NA,few,TRBV19,TGTGCCAGTAGTTCCCGACAGGCCTCTAGTGGCTACACCTTC,CASSSRQASSGYTF
TRBJ2-5,TRBD2,NA,TRBV6-5,TGTGCCAGCAGTTACACTAGCGGACAAGAGACCCAGTACTTC,CASSYTSGQETQYF
TRBJ1-3,NA,NA,TRBV7-2,TGTGCCAGCAGCTCCTGGGCCGGTGGAAACACCATATATTTT,CASSSWAGGNTIYF
TRBJ2-1,TRBD2,NA,TRBV5-1,TGCGCCAGCAGCCCCCCTAGCGGGAGCTCCTACAATGAGCAGTTCTTC,CASSPPSGSSYNEQFF
TRBJ1-5,NA,NA,TRBV18,TGTGCCAGCTCACCAAATCAACCAGGGACTGGCAATCAGCCCCAGCATTTT,CASSPNQPGTGNQPQHF
TRBJ2-1,TRBD1,NA,TRBV18,TGTGCCAGCTCACCACAGGGGGCTGGTCTCAATGAGCAGTTCTTC,CASSPQGAGLNEQFF
TRBJ2-5,TRBD2,once,TRBV7-2,TGTGCCAGCAGCTTATTTGGCGGGAGGCAAGAGACCCAGTACTTC,CASSLFGGRQETQYF
TRBJ2-5,TRBD1,NA,TRBV27,TGTGCCAGCAGTTCCAGACAGGGGGCGAGGGGGGAGACCCAGTACTTC,CASSSRQGARGETQYF
TRBJ1-4,TRBD1,NA,TRBV6-5,TGTGCCAGCAGCCTTTTAGGACAGGGTAACGAAAAACTGTTTTTT,CASSLLGQGNEKLFF
TRBJ1-2,NA,NA,TRBV4-3,TGCGCCAGCAGCTCCCGAAATGGGGGACCAGGCTACACCTTC,CASSSRNGGPGYTF
TRBJ2-7,NA,NA,TRBV7-3,TGTGCCAGCAGCTTAAAGGGAACCAGCGAGCAGTACTTC,CASSLKGTSEQYF
TRBJ1-2,TRBD1,NA,TRBV5-1,TGCGCCAGCAGCCCAGCCCAGGGGGAGGATGGCTACACCTTC,CASSPAQGEDGYTF
TRBJ2-7,TRBD2,NA,TRBV18,TGTGCCAGCTCACCCGAAACGGGGGGCTCCTACGAGCAGTACTTC,CASSPETGGSYEQYF
TRBJ2-7,TRBD1,few,TRBV20-1,TGCAGTGCTGTACAGGGGAACGAGCAGTACTTC,CSAVQGNEQYF
TRBJ2-3,NA,NA,TRBV29-1,TGCAGCGTTGGACAGGACACAGATACGCAGTATTTT,CSVGQDTDTQYF
TRBJ2-3,NA,NA,TRBV13,TGTGCCAGCAGCTTTCTTTCGGGGGATACGCAGTATTTT,CASSFLSGDTQYF
TRBJ2-3,NA,NA,TRBV9,TGTGCCAGCAGCGTGAATCAGAACACAGATACGCAGTATTTT,CASSVNQNTDTQYF
TRBJ2-1,TRBD2,NA,TRBV27,TGTGCCAGCAGTGTAAGGGCTAGCGGGCCTTACAATGAGCAGTTCTTC,CASSVRASGPYNEQFF
TRBJ2-2,NA,NA,TRBV6-1,TGTGCCAGCAGTGAGACAGGAAAATCCGGGGAGCTGTTTTTT,CASSETGKSGELFF
TRBJ2-5,NA,NA,TRBV18,TGTGCCAGCTCACCGGCCCGGGAGACCCAGTACTTC,CASSPARETQYF